The 5 T cell receptor beta chains below all came from one sample that was sequenced in a study of CXCR4 blockade with PD-1 therapy in pancreatic cancer. Clones were sequenced by immunoSEQ multiplex PCR, and TCRdb holds only the in-frame ones, with some missing. The table lists approximately 17,000 clones, about 72% of them singletons. The sample was tumor tissue. These receptor sequences come from a human donor with pancreatic ductal adenocarcinoma.

The chain joins TRBV1 to TRBJ2-1; the table assigns TRBD2, which was not confirmed against the DNA. TRBV1 is noted as a pseudogene. This CDR3 has 14 amino acids. CDR3 DNA: TGCGCCAGCAGCCAAGCACGGGAGGGCCATGAGCAGTTCTTC. Encoded protein: CASSQAREGHEQFF.

This clone has just a few counts. The chain carries TRBV28 and TRBJ2-1, with TRBD2 matching 9 bases. The CDR3 runs 15 residues. Looked up from germline, CDR1 is MDHEN and CDR2 is SYDVKM. V shed 9 bases and J 0 bases; nucleotides not matched to a gene: 6. The CDR3 sequence is CASGASGDSYNEQFF. CDR3 nucleotides: TGTGCCAGTGGGGCTAGCGGGGACTCCTACAATGAGCAGTTCTTC.

For this clone: This sample includes further DNA sequences coding for the same CDR3. CDR3 bases: TGTGCCAGCAGCCCGGGACAGGGGGCCTACGAGCAGTACTTC. Translated, it gives CASSPGQGAYEQYF. The V call is TRBV9, the J call TRBJ2-7; 11 bases are a match to TRBD1. Germline CDR1 and CDR2: SGDLS and YYNGEE. With 4 bases clipped from V and 2 bases from J, the junction kept 2 bases outside the gene matches. The CDR3 has 14 residues. Supplemented by reference TRBV9 and TRBJ2-7, the full variable domain reads DSGVTQTPKHLITATGQRVTLRCSPRSGDLSVYWYQQSLDQGLQFLIQYYNGEERAKGNILERFSAQQFPDLHSELNLSSLELGDSALYFCASSPGQGAYEQYFGPGTRLTVT.

This clone was seen just once. The chain employs TRBV19 and TRBJ1-1; TRBD1 matches 8 bases. Germline-derived CDR1 and CDR2 are LNHDA and SQIVND (reference sequence). After removal of 7 bases from V and 4 bases from J, the junction contained 8 bases not matched to a gene. This CDR3 contains 14 residues. The CDR3 loop reads CASTRQGIITEAFF. Written as DNA, the CDR3 is TGTGCCAGTACCCGACAGGGGATAATCACTGAAGCTTTCTTT.

This chain connects TRBV19 to TRBJ2-1; TRBD2 matches 14 bases. The germline CDR1 and CDR2 sequences are LNHDA and SQIVND (reference sequence). The CDR3 consists of 16 residues. Trimming took 3 bases from V and 9 from J; bases not matched to a gene: 7. The CDR3 sequence: CASSIGGLAGVGEQFF. CDR3 bases: TGTGCCAGTAGTATTGGGGGACTAGCGGGAGTGGGTGAGCAGTTCTTC.